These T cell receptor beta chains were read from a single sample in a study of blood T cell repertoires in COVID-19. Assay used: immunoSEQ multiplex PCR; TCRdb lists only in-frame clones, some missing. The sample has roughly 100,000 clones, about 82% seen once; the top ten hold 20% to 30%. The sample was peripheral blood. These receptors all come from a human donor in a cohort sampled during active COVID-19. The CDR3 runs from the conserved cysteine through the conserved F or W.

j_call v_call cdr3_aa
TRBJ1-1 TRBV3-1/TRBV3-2 CASSLTGATAFF
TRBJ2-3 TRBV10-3 CAIGLAGDTDTQYF
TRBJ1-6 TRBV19 CASSPGQYSYNSPLHF
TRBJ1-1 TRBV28 CASRRGQVGTEAFF
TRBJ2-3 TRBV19 CASMRGSSRGTDTQYF
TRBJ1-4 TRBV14 CASSQVQLNEKLFF
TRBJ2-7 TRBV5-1 CASSLSPQGLSSYEQYF
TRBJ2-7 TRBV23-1 CASSNRGPYEQYF
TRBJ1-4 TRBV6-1 CASSETGQADEKLFF
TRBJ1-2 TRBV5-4 CASSLGGGLGGYTF
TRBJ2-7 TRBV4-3 CASSQETSGIYEQYF
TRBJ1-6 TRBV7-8 CASSLQGRNSPLHF
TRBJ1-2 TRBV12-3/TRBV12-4 CASSYSYGYTF
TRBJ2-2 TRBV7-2 CASSFWRIGGDGELFF
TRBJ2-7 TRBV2 CASSRDSLFEQYF
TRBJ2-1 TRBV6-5 CASRTAGGHNEQFF
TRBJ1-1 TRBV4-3 CASSQAPTGGLSEAFF
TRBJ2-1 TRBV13 CASSLPGSYSYNEQFF
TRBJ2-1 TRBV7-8 CASSLGQGDEQFF
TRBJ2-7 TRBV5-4 CASSSGLTSYEQYF
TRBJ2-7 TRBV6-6 CASSYSQGWEQYF
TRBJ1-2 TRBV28 CASRTRGQGFGDGYTF
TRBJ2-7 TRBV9 CASSADRPGGEQYF
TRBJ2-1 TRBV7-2 CASSPGTSGAFSYNEQFF
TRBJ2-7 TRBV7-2 CASSPTGYYEQYF